This note documents a single T cell receptor (beta chain) sequence. Then a second PCR, running roughly 7 to 11 cycles, was carried out with a sample-barcoded 5' primer and a J-beta primer mix. A tag from a template-switch adaptor with 12 random nucleotides marked each cDNA molecule. Every sample gave at least 2.5 million paired-end reads containing CDR3. TCRdb analysed the 5' RACE reads with MiXCR anew, one entry per CDR3 protein. The sample holds hundreds of thousands of distinct CDR3 sequences; more than 45% are singletons and the top ten take roughly 13%. This CDR3 is built from 19 residues. From germline, CDR1 is DFQATT and CDR2 SNEGSKA (reference sequence). Trimming took 0 bases from V and 5 from J, leaving 28 bases between them. These data belong to a study of blood T cells in healthy people across ages. Study in general: Researchers report that template switching captured about one barcoded beta molecule per two T cells.

The receptor's source is a woman of 80 years or more in good health. This chain links TRBV20-1 with TRBJ2-5; the D gene is possibly TRBD1 (5 bases). Sequenced: blood. CDR3 residues: CSARELFSGGAGKRETQYF. The DNA of the CDR3 is TGCAGTGCTAGAGAATTGTTCTCGGGTGGAGCAGGGAAAAGGGAGACCCAGTACTTC.